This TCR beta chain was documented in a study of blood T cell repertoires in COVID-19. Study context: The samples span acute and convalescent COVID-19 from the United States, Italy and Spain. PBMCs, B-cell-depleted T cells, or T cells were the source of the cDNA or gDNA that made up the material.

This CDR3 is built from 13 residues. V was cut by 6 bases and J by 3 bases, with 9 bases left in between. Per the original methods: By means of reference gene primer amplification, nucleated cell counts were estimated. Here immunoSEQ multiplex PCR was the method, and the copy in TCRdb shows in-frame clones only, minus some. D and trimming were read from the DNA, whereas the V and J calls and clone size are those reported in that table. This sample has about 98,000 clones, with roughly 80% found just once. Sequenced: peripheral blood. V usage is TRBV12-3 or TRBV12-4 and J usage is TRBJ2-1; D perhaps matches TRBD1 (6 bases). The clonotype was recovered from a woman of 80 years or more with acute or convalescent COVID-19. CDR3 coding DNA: TGTGCCAGCAGGGCACAGGGCTACAATGAGCAGTTCTTC. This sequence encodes CASRAQGYNEQFF.